A selection of T cell receptor beta chains follows, all from one sample in a study of OX40 agonist ivuxolimab in advanced cancers. Data came from immunoSEQ multiplex PCR; TCRdb stores just in-frame clones and leaves some out. The table has 100,000 to 150,000 clones, around 93% seen once; the top ten hold roughly 0.85%. Specimen: CD4+ or CD8+ T cells sorted from blood, collected in a trial of the OX40 agonist ivuxolimab. The receptors originated from an adult with an advanced solid tumor such as melanoma, head and neck, liver or kidney cancer. Each CDR3 is given with its conserved first and last residue. The D gene is left open where the match is weak. The size of a clone is reported for some rows only, either as once, few or many, or as a class for expanded clones.

size: NA
J: TRBJ2-1
V: TRBV19
D: TRBD2
DNA: TGTGCCAGTAGTATTACGGGAGGGCTCTTGGGGAATGAGCAGTTCTTC
CDR3: CASSITGGLLGNEQFF

size: NA
J: TRBJ2-5
V: TRBV28
D: TRBD2
DNA: TGTGCCAGCAGTTTGGGGCTAGCGGGAGAAGAGACCCAGTACTTC
CDR3: CASSLGLAGEETQYF

size: NA
J: TRBJ2-7
V: TRBV6-1
D: NA
DNA: TGTGCCAGCACCTGGGAGAGCGACGAGCAGTACTTC
CDR3: CASTWESDEQYF

size: once
J: TRBJ2-7
V: TRBV7-6
D: NA
DNA: TGTGCCAGCAGCTTAGTTCAAAACGAGCAGTACTTC
CDR3: CASSLVQNEQYF

size: NA
J: TRBJ1-2
V: TRBV5-4
D: TRBD1
DNA: TGTGCCAGCAGAGCCGGGACAGGGGCTTCTGGCTACACCTTC
CDR3: CASRAGTGASGYTF

size: NA
J: TRBJ1-4
V: TRBV28
D: NA
DNA: TGTGCCAGCAGTTCCCCTGCATCGCGGGGAAAACTGTTTTTT
CDR3: CASSSPASRGKLFF

size: NA
J: TRBJ1-2
V: TRBV11-3
D: TRBD1
DNA: TGTGCCAGCAGCCCGGCCGGGACAGGGGGTAACACCTTC
CDR3: CASSPAGTGGNTF

size: NA
J: TRBJ2-2
V: TRBV5-1
D: TRBD1
DNA: TGCGCCAGCGGACAGGGGAACACCGGGGAGCTGTTTTTT
CDR3: CASGQGNTGELFF

size: NA
J: TRBJ2-2
V: TRBV5-6
D: NA
DNA: TGTGCCAGCAGCTTGACTCTTCCTTACACCGGGGAGCTGTTTTTT
CDR3: CASSLTLPYTGELFF

size: NA
J: TRBJ2-7
V: TRBV19
D: TRBD2
DNA: TGTGCCAGTAGTATGGGAGCGGGAGAATACGAGCAGTACTTC
CDR3: CASSMGAGEYEQYF

size: NA
J: TRBJ1-1
V: TRBV10-3
D: NA
DNA: TGTGCCATCTCAGGGACTGCCGAAGCTTTCTTT
CDR3: CAISGTAEAFF

size: NA
J: TRBJ2-7
V: TRBV28
D: TRBD2
DNA: TGTGCCAGCAGTTTATGGCGGGGGACCACCTACGAGCAGTACTTC
CDR3: CASSLWRGTTYEQYF

size: NA
J: TRBJ2-2
V: TRBV15
D: NA
DNA: TGTGCCACCAGCAGAGATAGGGCTAGCGAGACGAACACCGGGGAGCTGTTTTTT
CDR3: CATSRDRASETNTGELFF

size: NA
J: TRBJ2-2
V: TRBV2
D: NA
DNA: TGTGCCAGCACTCTACTGGGGGACCCCTCGACCGGGGAGCTGTTTTTT
CDR3: CASTLLGDPSTGELFF

size: NA
J: TRBJ1-1
V: TRBV14
D: NA
DNA: TGTGCCAGCAGCCAAGATGGAGCGTTGGGTGAAGCTTTCTTT
CDR3: CASSQDGALGEAFF

size: once
J: TRBJ1-5
V: TRBV5-5
D: NA
DNA: TGTGCCAGCAGCCCAAACTTTTCTCGCAAGGAGAATCAGCCCCAGCATTTT
CDR3: CASSPNFSRKENQPQHF

size: NA
J: TRBJ1-2
V: TRBV18
D: NA
DNA: TGTGCCAGCTCACCCGGACAGAACTTTAACTATGGCTACACCTTC
CDR3: CASSPGQNFNYGYTF

size: NA
J: TRBJ1-1
V: TRBV27
D: TRBD1
DNA: TGTGCCATCAAATCCGGGACAGACAACACTGAAGCTTTCTTT
CDR3: CAIKSGTDNTEAFF

size: NA
J: TRBJ1-1
V: TRBV18
D: NA
DNA: TGTGCCAGCTCACCACCTCTTTATCGGGGGAATAGTATGAACACTGAAGCTTTCTTT
CDR3: CASSPPLYRGNSMNTEAFF

size: NA
J: TRBJ2-5
V: TRBV7-3
D: NA
DNA: TGTGCCAGCAGCCTAGACGGAGGCCGGGGGACCCAGTACTTC
CDR3: CASSLDGGRGTQYF

size: NA
J: TRBJ1-2
V: TRBV27
D: TRBD1
DNA: TGTGCCAGCAGTTCGCGATCGGGGACAGGGCGCTATGGCTACACCTTC
CDR3: CASSSRSGTGRYGYTF

size: NA
J: TRBJ1-4
V: TRBV28
D: NA
DNA: TGTGCCAGCAGTCCGGGACCTACAACTAATGAAAAACTGTTTTTT
CDR3: CASSPGPTTNEKLFF

size: NA
J: TRBJ1-4
V: TRBV4-1
D: NA
DNA: TGCGCCAGCAGCCCGTGGCACCGGGACGGTAATGAAAAACTGTTTTTT
CDR3: CASSPWHRDGNEKLFF

size: NA
J: TRBJ2-7
V: TRBV6-5
D: TRBD1
DNA: TGTGCCAGCAGTTTAAGGACAGGGGGCCCCTACGAGCAGTACTTC
CDR3: CASSLRTGGPYEQYF

size: NA
J: TRBJ2-7
V: TRBV6-5
D: TRBD1
DNA: TGTGCCAGCAGTTACTCTGGAAGACAGGGCTCCTACGAGCAGTACTTC
CDR3: CASSYSGRQGSYEQYF

size: few
J: TRBJ2-6
V: TRBV7-3
D: NA
DNA: TGTGCCAGCAGCTTCGAGGGACTGGGATATGGGGCCAACGTCCTGACTTTC
CDR3: CASSFEGLGYGANVLTF

size: once
J: TRBJ2-7
V: TRBV21-1
D: NA
DNA: TGTGCCAGCAGCAAAAGGACCTCCGCCTTCTACGAGCAGTACTTC
CDR3: CASSKRTSAFYEQYF

size: NA
J: TRBJ2-1
V: TRBV5-4
D: NA
DNA: TGTGCCAGCAGCCCGGACAGAAATGAGCAGTTCTTC
CDR3: CASSPDRNEQFF

size: NA
J: TRBJ1-1
V: TRBV6-6
D: TRBD1
DNA: TGTGCCAGCAGTTCCGGACAGGGAGGGAACACTGAAGCTTTCTTT
CDR3: CASSSGQGGNTEAFF

size: NA
J: TRBJ1-4
V: TRBV28
D: NA
DNA: TGTGCCAGCAGTCAGCGAGGAGAAAAACTGTTTTTT
CDR3: CASSQRGEKLFF

size: NA
J: TRBJ2-1
V: TRBV6-4
D: TRBD2
DNA: TGTGCCAGCAGTGACCGACCGGCGGGAGGGTTTACGTTCTTC
CDR3: CASSDRPAGGFTFF

size: once
J: TRBJ2-7
V: TRBV11-1
D: TRBD2
DNA: TGTGCCAGCAGCTTAACTAGCGGGCGACAGACCTACGAGCAGTACTTC
CDR3: CASSLTSGRQTYEQYF

size: NA
J: TRBJ2-5
V: TRBV11-2
D: NA
DNA: TGTGCCAGCAGCTTCGACAGGACCGAAGAGACCCAGTACTTC
CDR3: CASSFDRTEETQYF

size: few
J: TRBJ1-2
V: TRBV18
D: NA
DNA: TGTGCCAGCTCACCCTGGGACGGGCTGGGCTCGGATGGCTACACCTTC
CDR3: CASSPWDGLGSDGYTF

size: NA
J: TRBJ1-2
V: TRBV7-3
D: TRBD1
DNA: TGTGCCAGCAGCTCCTCGGGACAGCACTATGGCTACACCTTC
CDR3: CASSSSGQHYGYTF

size: once
J: TRBJ1-2
V: TRBV7-9
D: NA
DNA: TGTGCCAGCAGCTTAGCCGGGACAATCTCTTTTGGCTACACCTTC
CDR3: CASSLAGTISFGYTF

size: NA
J: TRBJ1-3
V: TRBV29-1
D: NA
DNA: TGCAGCGTTGTTCTGTCCTTTGGGAACACCATATATTTT
CDR3: CSVVLSFGNTIYF

size: NA
J: TRBJ1-1
V: TRBV10-1
D: NA
DNA: TGCGCCAGCAGTGAGTCGGCGGGCGGGAGCACTGAAGCTTTCTTT
CDR3: CASSESAGGSTEAFF

size: NA
J: TRBJ2-1
V: TRBV28
D: NA
DNA: TGTGCCAGCAGTTGGACAGCATTCTCCTACAATGAGCAGTTCTTC
CDR3: CASSWTAFSYNEQFF

size: once
J: TRBJ1-4
V: TRBV19
D: NA
DNA: TGTGCCAGTAGCCTCGGACGGAGTAATGAAAAACTGTTTTTT
CDR3: CASSLGRSNEKLFF

size: NA
J: TRBJ2-1
V: TRBV10-3
D: TRBD2
DNA: TGTGCCATCAGTGAGATCTCTAGCGGGGACAATGAGCAGTTCTTC
CDR3: CAISEISSGDNEQFF

size: NA
J: TRBJ2-7
V: TRBV28
D: NA
DNA: TGTGCCAGCAGTGCGACTCGGGGGGAGCAGTACTTC
CDR3: CASSATRGEQYF

size: NA
J: TRBJ2-7
V: TRBV7-6
D: NA
DNA: TGTGCCAGCAGCTTAGGTACCAGGGCCTACGAGCAGTACTTC
CDR3: CASSLGTRAYEQYF

size: NA
J: TRBJ2-1
V: TRBV27
D: NA
DNA: TGTGCCAGCAGGCGGAGGGGGGCGTACAATGAGCAGTTCTTC
CDR3: CASRRRGAYNEQFF

size: NA
J: TRBJ1-5
V: TRBV28
D: NA
DNA: TGTGCCAGCAGTTTGGGCCAGCCCCAGCATTTT
CDR3: CASSLGQPQHF

size: NA
J: TRBJ2-7
V: TRBV7-2
D: TRBD1
DNA: TGTGCCAGCAGCTTATCGGGACAGGGGGTCTACGAGCAGTACTTC
CDR3: CASSLSGQGVYEQYF

size: NA
J: TRBJ1-1
V: TRBV7-3
D: NA
DNA: TGTGCCAGCAGCTTAACCGATCAGAGCACTGAAGCTTTCTTT
CDR3: CASSLTDQSTEAFF

size: NA
J: TRBJ1-1
V: TRBV7-9
D: TRBD1
DNA: TGTGCCAGCAGCGGTACCGGGACAGACCCCTCGAACACTGAAGCTTTCTTT
CDR3: CASSGTGTDPSNTEAFF

size: once
J: TRBJ2-6
V: TRBV19
D: TRBD2
DNA: TGTGCCAGTAGTATCGGGACTAGCGGGAGGGCCTCCATCTCTGGGGCCAACGTCCTGACTTTC
CDR3: CASSIGTSGRASISGANVLTF

size: NA
J: TRBJ2-1
V: TRBV7-6
D: TRBD2
DNA: TGTGCCAGCAGCTTAGAGTCGGCGGGAGTCCCGCTAGGGGCCTACAATGAGCAGTTCTTC
CDR3: CASSLESAGVPLGAYNEQFF

size: NA
J: TRBJ1-5
V: TRBV4-3
D: TRBD1
DNA: TGCGCCAGCAGCCGCGGCAGGGGGCTTCCGAGCAATCAGCCCCAGCATTTT
CDR3: CASSRGRGLPSNQPQHF

size: once
J: TRBJ2-3
V: TRBV10-1
D: TRBD1
DNA: TGCGCCAGCAGTCTCAGCGGACAGGGGGCGGCAGATACGCAGTATTTT
CDR3: CASSLSGQGAADTQYF